This T cell receptor beta chain was profiled in a study of blood T cell repertoires in COVID-19. The CDR3 is 14 amino acids. CDR1 and CDR2 from the germline V gene are MNHEY and SVGAGI. V was cut by 1 base and J by 11 bases, with 14 bases left in between. In the authors' workflow: Reference gene primers were amplified, and this amplification served to estimate nucleated cell counts. TCRdb's copy holds only in-frame clones and misses some; the assay was immunoSEQ multiplex PCR. V and J calls and clone size are as listed in that table; D and trimming were resolved from the DNA. The data show about 160,000 clones, with approximately 82% seen just once and less than 4.5% held by the top ten.

Specimen: PBMCs or T cells enriched from blood (not recorded which). The receptor comes from a woman in her forties or fifties in a cohort exposed to, infected with or recovered from COVID-19 (not recorded which). The chain links TRBV6-5 to TRBJ1-4, with TRBD1 as a possible D gene (5 bases). Here the CDR3 DNA reads TGTGCCAGCAGTTACTTCGCGGGGGAGGGGAAACTGTTTTTT. Its protein is CASSYFAGEGKLFF.